Listed below are T cell receptor beta chains from one sample, sequenced in a study of CXCR3-negative and CXCR3-positive naive CD8 T cells. From the 5' RACE reads, TCRdb lists one entry per CDR3 protein and no DNA. The sample has tens of thousands of distinct CDR3 sequences. The sample was memory CD8+ T cells from blood. The receptors stem from a human donor in good health. Some clones in this sample may be carry-over from other donors' samples. The CDR3 runs from the conserved cysteine through the conserved F or W. Expanded clones are given a class, and other clones once, few, many or no size at all.

J | size | V | CDR3
TRBJ2-3 | - | TRBV12-3/TRBV12-4 | CASSLLQGQGAGDTQYF
TRBJ2-7 | - | TRBV6-2/TRBV6-3 | CASSYSGSAAAEQYF
TRBJ2-2 | medium-sized | TRBV9 | CASSAKPSGTNTGELFF
TRBJ1-1 | - | TRBV29-1 | CSVATDGGTEAFF
TRBJ1-1 | - | TRBV7-9 | CASSLLYEDPMDTEAFF
TRBJ2-1 | - | TRBV9 | CASSASGTGGHEQFF
TRBJ2-1 | - | TRBV28 | CASRLASGKGGRDYNEQFF
TRBJ1-2 | - | TRBV29-1 | CSGTRGEGYGYTF
TRBJ2-2 | - | TRBV7-9 | CASSNLLGTLGTGELFF
TRBJ1-2 | - | TRBV29-1 | CSVEGDRVGYTF
TRBJ1-1 | - | TRBV2 | CAGLGQMNTEAFF
TRBJ1-2 | - | TRBV4-1 | CASSLGQGLNYGYTF
TRBJ2-1 | - | TRBV4-2 | CASSQKGGLAGYNEQFF
TRBJ2-3 | - | TRBV12-5 | CASGPLGGLTDTQYF
TRBJ2-7 | - | TRBV25-1 | CASTSSSYEQYF
TRBJ1-1 | - | TRBV20-1 | CSARSGVLITEAFF
TRBJ2-7 | - | TRBV10-1 | CASSEGSGYEQYF
TRBJ1-2 | - | TRBV14 | CASSLSRGPAYGYTF
TRBJ2-3 | - | TRBV29-1 | CSVLGVTDTQYF
TRBJ2-1 | - | TRBV19 | CATQGLGYNEQFF
TRBJ2-1 | - | TRBV28 | CASRPAGASYNEQFF
TRBJ2-1 | - | TRBV27 | CASSPRRVSDRSYNEQFF
TRBJ2-4 | - | TRBV29-1 | CSVTRADIQYF
TRBJ1-1 | - | TRBV20-1 | CSARPAGVTEAFF
TRBJ1-5 | - | TRBV6-2/TRBV6-3 | CASSRTGEWGLNQPQHF
TRBJ2-3 | - | TRBV6-6 | CASSYYRVPTDTQYF
TRBJ1-5 | medium-sized | TRBV20-1 | CSARRRGTPNQPQHF
TRBJ2-1 | - | TRBV4-2 | CASSQPLAGVNNEQFF
TRBJ2-3 | - | TRBV28 | CASSLAGRADTQYF
TRBJ2-3 | - | TRBV12-3/TRBV12-4 | CASTGGGSTDTQYF
TRBJ2-3 | medium-sized | TRBV12-3/TRBV12-4 | CASSFPDRIPGPRTDTQYF
TRBJ1-2 | - | TRBV20-1 | CSAPQGNGYTF
TRBJ1-6 | - | TRBV7-6 | CASSLDSKRDSPLHF
TRBJ2-7 | - | TRBV7-9 | CASSSSDRVDSYEQHF
TRBJ2-7 | - | TRBV23-1 | CATGRGIGYEQYF
TRBJ2-1 | - | TRBV29-1 | CSVVQLSSYNEQFF
TRBJ1-1 | - | TRBV29-1 | CSVVDQQNTEAFF
TRBJ1-5 | - | TRBV28 | CASSLPETRQGWFKQPQHF
TRBJ2-2 | - | TRBV4-3 | CASSQGTVTGELFF
TRBJ2-3 | - | TRBV9 | CASSVSTGATDTQYF
TRBJ1-5 | - | TRBV9 | CASSPGQQTNQPQHF